The entry that follows covers one T cell receptor (beta chain) sequence. This specimen belongs to a study of blood T cell repertoires in COVID-19. Across the study: Both acute and convalescent COVID-19 samples were obtained from the United States, Italy and Spain.

Authors' methods: Nucleated cell counts were estimated from reference gene primer amplification. Sequencing was performed with immunoSEQ multiplex PCR; in TCRdb, only in-frame clones are kept and a portion is missing. That table gives V, J and clone size, and the DNA gave D and trimming. The table includes about 120,000 clones, over 75% detected once. This CDR3 is 16 amino acids long. Trimming cost V 0 bases and J 7 bases; bases outside gene matches: 6. Germline CDR1 reads ENHRY; CDR2 reads SYGVKD. Material: peripheral blood. This sequence originates from a man aged 55-75 years with active or convalescent COVID-19. The rearrangement joins TRBV10-3 to TRBJ2-1; 10 nucleotides match TRBD2. The CDR3 sequence is CAISESLAGVRNEQFF. The CDR3 region has the DNA TGTGCCATCAGTGAGTCTCTAGCGGGAGTGCGGAATGAGCAGTTCTTC.